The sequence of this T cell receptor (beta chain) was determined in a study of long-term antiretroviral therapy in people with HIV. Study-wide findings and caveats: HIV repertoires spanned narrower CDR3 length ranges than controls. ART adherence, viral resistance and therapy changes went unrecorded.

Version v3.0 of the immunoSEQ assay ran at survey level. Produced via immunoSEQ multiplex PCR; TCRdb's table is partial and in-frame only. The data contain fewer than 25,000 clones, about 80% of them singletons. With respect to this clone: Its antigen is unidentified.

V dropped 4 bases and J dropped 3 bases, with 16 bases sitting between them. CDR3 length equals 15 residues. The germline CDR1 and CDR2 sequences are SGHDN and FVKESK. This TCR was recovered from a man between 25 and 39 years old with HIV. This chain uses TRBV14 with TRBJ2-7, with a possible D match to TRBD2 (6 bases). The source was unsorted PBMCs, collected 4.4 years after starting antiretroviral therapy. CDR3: CASSRAGYQVYEQYF. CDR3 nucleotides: TGTGCCAGCAGCCGGGCGGGGTACCAAGTCTACGAGCAGTACTTC. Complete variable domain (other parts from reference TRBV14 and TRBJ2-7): EAGVTQFPSHSVIEKGQTVTLRCDPISGHDNLYWYRRVMGKEIKFLLHFVKESKQDESGMPNNRFLAERTGGTYSTLKVQPAELEDSGVYFCASSRAGYQVYEQYFGPGTRLTVT.